This T cell receptor beta chain emerged from a study of OX40 agonist ivuxolimab in advanced cancers. Using immunoSEQ multiplex PCR, the repertoire was profiled, and TCRdb retains in-frame clones only, with some absent. The data show more than 35,000 clones, 70% to 85% seen once. The V and J ends lost 6 bases and 11 bases, in that order; junction bases with no gene match: 16. Germline lookup yields CDR1 MDHEN and CDR2 SYDVKM. The length of the CDR3 is 16 residues. The receptor's source is an adult with an advanced solid tumor such as melanoma, head and neck, liver or kidney cancer. Specimen: CD4+ or CD8+ T cells sorted from blood, collected in a trial of the OX40 agonist ivuxolimab. This chain joins TRBV28 and TRBJ2-5; 12 positions match TRBD2. CDR3 nucleotide sequence: TGTGCCAGCAGCCCCGCGACTAGCGGGGGAGCCGGGGAGCAGTACTTC. Encoded protein: CASSPATSGGAGEQYF. The full variable domain, its missing parts supplied by reference TRBV28 and TRBJ2-5, is DVKVTQSSRYLVKRTGEKVFLECVQDMDHENMFWYRQDPGLGLRLIYFSYDVKMKEKGDIPEGYSVSREKKERFSLILESASTNQTSMYLCASSPATSGGAGEQYFGPGTRLLVL.